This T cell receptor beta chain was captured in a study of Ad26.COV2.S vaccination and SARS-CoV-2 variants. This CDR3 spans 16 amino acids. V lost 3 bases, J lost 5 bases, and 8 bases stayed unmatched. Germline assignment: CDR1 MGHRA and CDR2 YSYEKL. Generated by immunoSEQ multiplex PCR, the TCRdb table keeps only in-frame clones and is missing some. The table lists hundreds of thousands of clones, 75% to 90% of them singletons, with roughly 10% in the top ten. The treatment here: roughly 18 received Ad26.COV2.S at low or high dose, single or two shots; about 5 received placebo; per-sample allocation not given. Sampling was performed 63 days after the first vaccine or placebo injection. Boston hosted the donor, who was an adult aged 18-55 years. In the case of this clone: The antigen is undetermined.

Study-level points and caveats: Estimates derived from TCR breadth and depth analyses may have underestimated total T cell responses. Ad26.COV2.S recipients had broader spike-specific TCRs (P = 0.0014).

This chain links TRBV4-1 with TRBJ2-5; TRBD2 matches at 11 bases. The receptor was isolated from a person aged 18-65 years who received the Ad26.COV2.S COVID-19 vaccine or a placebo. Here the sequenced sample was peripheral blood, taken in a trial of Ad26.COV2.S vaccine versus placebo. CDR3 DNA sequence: TGCGCCAGCAGCCACGTAGCGGGAGGGCCGATTGAGACCCAGTACTTC. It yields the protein CASSHVAGGPIETQYF.